A selection of T cell receptor beta chains follows, all from one sample in a study of CD8 T cells in Susac syndrome. Via MiXCR, TCRdb re-called the immunoSEQ multiplex PCR reads, giving one row per CDR3 protein. The table includes 150,000 to 200,000 distinct CDR3 sequences, around 94% detected once. Material: CD4+ T cells from PBMCs. Receptor source: a human donor with multiple sclerosis. Both conserved end residues are part of each CDR3. D genes are given only for firm matches. Clone size appears in some rows only: once, few, many, or a class for an expanded clone.

v_call: TRBV12-3/TRBV12-4
clone_size: -
d_call: -
j_call: TRBJ1-5
cdr3_length: 15
cdr3_aa: CASRQGSLSYQPQHF
cdr3_nt: TGTGCCAGCAGGCAGGGGTCCCTATCTTATCAGCCCCAGCATTTT

v_call: TRBV28
clone_size: once
d_call: -
j_call: TRBJ2-7
cdr3_length: 14
cdr3_aa: CASSPGPVSYEQYF
cdr3_nt: TGTGCCAGCTCCCCAGGTCCCGTCTCCTACGAGCAGTACTTC

v_call: TRBV19
clone_size: -
d_call: -
j_call: TRBJ2-7
cdr3_length: 15
cdr3_aa: CASSKSGQQAYEQYF
cdr3_nt: TGTGCCAGTAGCAAAAGTGGCCAGCAGGCCTACGAGCAGTACTTC

v_call: TRBV20-1
clone_size: -
d_call: -
j_call: TRBJ2-7
cdr3_length: 13
cdr3_aa: CSARDQQDYEQYF
cdr3_nt: TGCAGTGCTAGAGACCAACAGGACTACGAGCAGTACTTC

v_call: TRBV28
clone_size: -
d_call: -
j_call: TRBJ1-3
cdr3_length: 12
cdr3_aa: CASSQGAYTIYF
cdr3_nt: TGTGCCAGCAGTCAGGGCGCCTACACCATATATTTT

v_call: TRBV18
clone_size: -
d_call: TRBD1
j_call: TRBJ2-7
cdr3_length: 15
cdr3_aa: CASSPRDRSAYEQYF
cdr3_nt: TGTGCCAGCTCCCCCCGGGACAGGTCTGCCTACGAGCAGTACTTC

v_call: TRBV25-1
clone_size: -
d_call: TRBD2
j_call: TRBJ2-3
cdr3_length: 14
cdr3_aa: CASSEAGGTDTQYF
cdr3_nt: TGTGCCAGCAGTGAAGCGGGAGGCACAGATACGCAGTATTTT

v_call: TRBV12-3/TRBV12-4
clone_size: -
d_call: -
j_call: TRBJ1-2
cdr3_length: 13
cdr3_aa: CASSRGGDYGYTF
cdr3_nt: TGTGCCAGCAGTAGGGGGGGGGACTATGGCTACACCTTC

v_call: TRBV11-2
clone_size: few
d_call: TRBD2
j_call: TRBJ2-5
cdr3_length: 17
cdr3_aa: CASSRTQLAGGQETQYF
cdr3_nt: TGTGCCAGCAGCCGGACCCAATTAGCGGGAGGGCAAGAGACCCAGTACTTC

v_call: TRBV27
clone_size: -
d_call: TRBD1
j_call: TRBJ1-2
cdr3_length: 14
cdr3_aa: CASSLPDRVYGYTF
cdr3_nt: TGTGCCAGCAGTTTACCGGACAGGGTCTATGGCTACACCTTC

v_call: TRBV9
clone_size: few
d_call: -
j_call: TRBJ2-3
cdr3_length: 14
cdr3_aa: CASSLGEATDTQYF
cdr3_nt: TGTGCCAGCAGCCTTGGTGAGGCCACAGATACGCAGTATTTT

v_call: TRBV12-3/TRBV12-4
clone_size: -
d_call: TRBD1
j_call: TRBJ1-3
cdr3_length: 14
cdr3_aa: CASILTGGRNTIYF
cdr3_nt: TGTGCCAGCATCCTGACAGGGGGACGAAACACCATATATTTT

v_call: TRBV27
clone_size: -
d_call: -
j_call: TRBJ1-5
cdr3_length: 17
cdr3_aa: CASSLSIRADSNQPQHF
cdr3_nt: TGTGCCAGCAGTTTATCGATTCGGGCAGATAGCAATCAGCCCCAGCATTTT

v_call: TRBV5-1
clone_size: -
d_call: -
j_call: TRBJ2-2
cdr3_length: 14
cdr3_aa: CASSQGGDNGELFF
cdr3_nt: TGCGCCAGCAGCCAGGGAGGGGACAACGGGGAGCTGTTTTTT

v_call: TRBV2
clone_size: -
d_call: -
j_call: TRBJ1-4
cdr3_length: 12
cdr3_aa: CASEGINEKLFF
cdr3_nt: TGTGCCAGCGAGGGCATTAATGAAAAACTGTTTTTT

v_call: TRBV5-1
clone_size: -
d_call: TRBD1
j_call: TRBJ1-1
cdr3_length: 17
cdr3_aa: CASSLEKGATPGTEAFF
cdr3_nt: TGCGCCAGCAGCTTGGAGAAGGGGGCCACCCCCGGCACTGAAGCTTTCTTT

v_call: TRBV28
clone_size: -
d_call: -
j_call: TRBJ1-2
cdr3_length: 11
cdr3_aa: CASSLQEGYTF
cdr3_nt: TGTGCCAGCAGTTTACAGGAGGGCTACACCTTC

v_call: TRBV20-1
clone_size: -
d_call: -
j_call: TRBJ1-2
cdr3_length: 11
cdr3_aa: CSWAGDYGYTF
cdr3_nt: TGCAGCTGGGCCGGGGACTATGGCTACACCTTC

v_call: TRBV3-1
clone_size: -
d_call: TRBD2
j_call: TRBJ2-1
cdr3_length: 16
cdr3_aa: CASSPEGAGGLGEQFF
cdr3_nt: TGTGCCAGCAGCCCCGAGGGAGCGGGAGGTCTTGGTGAGCAGTTCTTC

v_call: TRBV20-1
clone_size: -
d_call: -
j_call: TRBJ1-1
cdr3_length: 13
cdr3_aa: CSARDFSFTEAFF
cdr3_nt: TGCAGTGCTAGAGATTTCTCCTTCACTGAAGCTTTCTTT

v_call: TRBV5-1
clone_size: -
d_call: TRBD1
j_call: TRBJ1-1
cdr3_length: 14
cdr3_aa: CASSRDRMNTEAFF
cdr3_nt: TGCGCCAGCAGCCGGGACAGAATGAACACTGAAGCTTTCTTT

v_call: TRBV29-1
clone_size: -
d_call: TRBD1
j_call: TRBJ2-1
cdr3_length: 14
cdr3_aa: CSSKGTGVQNEQFF
cdr3_nt: TGCAGCTCCAAGGGGACAGGCGTGCAAAATGAGCAGTTCTTC

v_call: TRBV6-6
clone_size: -
d_call: TRBD1
j_call: TRBJ2-1
cdr3_length: 15
cdr3_aa: CASRIAGTGRNEQFF
cdr3_nt: TGTGCCAGCAGAATCGCCGGGACAGGGAGGAATGAGCAGTTCTTC

v_call: TRBV5-1
clone_size: -
d_call: -
j_call: TRBJ2-5
cdr3_length: 15
cdr3_aa: CASSPGQTGGETQYF
cdr3_nt: TGCGCCAGCAGCCCGGGACAGACGGGGGGGGAGACCCAGTACTTC

v_call: TRBV6-5
clone_size: -
d_call: -
j_call: TRBJ1-1
cdr3_length: 15
cdr3_aa: CASSYSPSSNTEAFF
cdr3_nt: TGTGCCAGCAGTTACTCACCCAGCTCGAACACTGAAGCTTTCTTT

v_call: TRBV29-1
clone_size: once
d_call: -
j_call: TRBJ1-1
cdr3_length: 15
cdr3_aa: CSVAFDLYLDTEAFF
cdr3_nt: TGCAGCGTTGCCTTTGACCTTTACTTGGACACTGAAGCTTTCTTT

v_call: TRBV27
clone_size: -
d_call: TRBD1
j_call: TRBJ1-2
cdr3_length: 16
cdr3_aa: CASSRVPGQGAEGYTF
cdr3_nt: TGTGCCAGCAGTCGAGTTCCGGGACAGGGGGCAGAAGGCTACACCTTC

v_call: TRBV3-1
clone_size: -
d_call: -
j_call: TRBJ2-1
cdr3_length: 13
cdr3_aa: CASSHLDSNEQFF
cdr3_nt: TGTGCCAGCAGCCATTTGGACAGCAATGAGCAGTTCTTC

v_call: TRBV10-1
clone_size: -
d_call: -
j_call: TRBJ1-5
cdr3_length: 13
cdr3_aa: CASSESRDSPQHF
cdr3_nt: TGCGCCAGCAGTGAGTCGAGGGATTCGCCCCAGCATTTT

v_call: TRBV3-1
clone_size: -
d_call: TRBD2
j_call: TRBJ2-7
cdr3_length: 15
cdr3_aa: CASRRSGRGIYEQYF
cdr3_nt: TGTGCCAGCAGGAGAAGCGGGAGGGGGATCTACGAGCAGTACTTC

v_call: TRBV2
clone_size: once
d_call: -
j_call: TRBJ1-5
cdr3_length: 14
cdr3_aa: CASSVEDVYQPQHF
cdr3_nt: TGTGCCAGCAGTGTGGAAGACGTTTATCAGCCCCAGCATTTT

v_call: TRBV6-1
clone_size: -
d_call: -
j_call: TRBJ2-5
cdr3_length: 13
cdr3_aa: CASSITGKETQYF
cdr3_nt: TGTGCCAGCAGTATAACAGGGAAAGAGACCCAGTACTTC

v_call: TRBV12-3/TRBV12-4
clone_size: -
d_call: -
j_call: TRBJ2-2
cdr3_length: 13
cdr3_aa: CASSPTMSGELFF
cdr3_nt: TGTGCCAGCAGTCCGACAATGTCCGGGGAGCTGTTTTTT

v_call: TRBV25-1
clone_size: -
d_call: TRBD1
j_call: TRBJ2-5
cdr3_length: 14
cdr3_aa: CASSVPGQGETQYF
cdr3_nt: TGTGCCAGCAGTGTACCGGGACAGGGAGAGACCCAGTACTTC

v_call: TRBV4-1
clone_size: once
d_call: TRBD1
j_call: TRBJ2-3
cdr3_length: 17
cdr3_aa: CASSQVSTGEAGDTQYF
cdr3_nt: TGCGCCAGCAGCCAAGTATCGACAGGGGAGGCCGGGGATACGCAGTATTTT

v_call: TRBV12-3/TRBV12-4
clone_size: -
d_call: TRBD1
j_call: TRBJ1-1
cdr3_length: 16
cdr3_aa: CASSPDRWAMNTEAFF
cdr3_nt: TGTGCCAGCAGTCCGGACAGGTGGGCGATGAACACTGAAGCTTTCTTT

v_call: TRBV28
clone_size: -
d_call: TRBD2
j_call: TRBJ2-3
cdr3_length: 16
cdr3_aa: CASTPRGRVGTDTQYF
cdr3_nt: TGTGCCAGCACCCCCCGCGGGAGGGTTGGCACAGATACGCAGTATTTT

v_call: TRBV7-9
clone_size: -
d_call: -
j_call: TRBJ1-2
cdr3_length: 15
cdr3_aa: CASSLKERPDNGYTF
cdr3_nt: TGTGCCAGCAGCTTGAAAGAACGCCCGGACAATGGCTACACCTTC

v_call: TRBV30
clone_size: -
d_call: -
j_call: TRBJ1-3
cdr3_length: 13
cdr3_aa: CASPGSSGNTIYF
cdr3_nt: TGTGCCTCACCAGGGTCGTCTGGAAACACCATATATTTT

v_call: TRBV6-2/TRBV6-3
clone_size: -
d_call: TRBD1
j_call: TRBJ1-2
cdr3_length: 15
cdr3_aa: CASSYLQGPNYGYTF
cdr3_nt: TGTGCCAGCAGCTACCTACAGGGGCCAAACTATGGCTACACCTTC

v_call: TRBV19
clone_size: -
d_call: -
j_call: TRBJ1-5
cdr3_length: 16
cdr3_aa: CASSRVDGHSNQPQHF
cdr3_nt: TGTGCCAGTAGTAGAGTTGATGGACATAGCAATCAGCCCCAGCATTTT

v_call: TRBV25-1
clone_size: -
d_call: TRBD1
j_call: TRBJ2-7
cdr3_length: 14
cdr3_aa: CASSAGTASYEQYF
cdr3_nt: TGTGCCAGCAGCGCCGGGACAGCCTCCTACGAGCAGTACTTC

v_call: TRBV7-3
clone_size: -
d_call: TRBD2
j_call: TRBJ2-3
cdr3_length: 18
cdr3_aa: CASSSPTSGRPSTDTQYF
cdr3_nt: TGTGCCAGCAGCTCACCGACTAGCGGGAGGCCTAGCACAGATACGCAGTATTTT

v_call: TRBV19
clone_size: -
d_call: -
j_call: TRBJ1-5
cdr3_length: 13
cdr3_aa: CASSISGSQPQHF
cdr3_nt: TGTGCCAGTAGTATCTCGGGGTCTCAGCCCCAGCATTTT

v_call: TRBV19
clone_size: -
d_call: TRBD1
j_call: TRBJ1-4
cdr3_length: 14
cdr3_aa: CATTRTGPNEKLFF
cdr3_nt: TGTGCCACTACGAGGACAGGGCCTAATGAAAAACTGTTTTTT

v_call: TRBV6-7
clone_size: -
d_call: -
j_call: TRBJ2-3
cdr3_length: 16
cdr3_aa: CASSPGGTQPPDTQYF
cdr3_nt: TGTGCCAGCAGTCCCGGTGGGACTCAGCCCCCAGATACGCAGTATTTT

v_call: TRBV12-3/TRBV12-4
clone_size: once
d_call: -
j_call: TRBJ1-5
cdr3_length: 14
cdr3_aa: CASSFNRNYQPQHF
cdr3_nt: TGTGCCAGCAGTTTTAACAGGAACTATCAGCCCCAGCATTTT

v_call: TRBV6-2/TRBV6-3
clone_size: -
d_call: -
j_call: TRBJ2-5
cdr3_length: 14
cdr3_aa: CASSPLGLEGTQYF
cdr3_nt: TGTGCCAGCAGCCCACTCGGTCTTGAAGGGACCCAGTACTTC

v_call: TRBV19
clone_size: -
d_call: -
j_call: TRBJ2-6
cdr3_length: 15
cdr3_aa: CASIGGNSGANVLTF
cdr3_nt: TGTGCCAGTATTGGCGGAAACTCTGGGGCCAACGTCCTGACTTTC

v_call: TRBV4-1
clone_size: -
d_call: -
j_call: TRBJ1-2
cdr3_length: 14
cdr3_aa: CASSQEMLRRGYTF
cdr3_nt: TGCGCCAGCAGCCAAGAGATGCTCCGGAGGGGCTACACCTTC

v_call: TRBV5-5
clone_size: -
d_call: -
j_call: TRBJ2-5
cdr3_length: 13
cdr3_aa: CASSADLQETQYF
cdr3_nt: TGTGCCAGCAGCGCGGACTTGCAAGAGACCCAGTACTTC

v_call: TRBV3-1
clone_size: once
d_call: -
j_call: TRBJ2-2
cdr3_length: 14
cdr3_aa: CASSQFRGVGELFF
cdr3_nt: TGTGCCAGCAGCCAATTCCGGGGTGTTGGGGAGCTGTTTTTT

v_call: TRBV6-1
clone_size: once
d_call: TRBD1
j_call: TRBJ2-7
cdr3_length: 13
cdr3_aa: CASNTDRVYEQYF
cdr3_nt: TGTGCCAGCAATACGGACAGGGTCTACGAGCAGTACTTC

v_call: TRBV20-1
clone_size: -
d_call: TRBD2
j_call: TRBJ2-7
cdr3_length: 12
cdr3_aa: CSGAGAQHEQYF
cdr3_nt: TGCAGTGGGGCGGGAGCCCAACACGAGCAGTACTTC

v_call: TRBV11-1
clone_size: -
d_call: TRBD2
j_call: TRBJ2-1
cdr3_length: 17
cdr3_aa: CASSSNPSGDSYNEQFF
cdr3_nt: TGTGCCAGCAGCTCAAACCCTAGCGGGGACTCCTACAATGAGCAGTTCTTC

v_call: TRBV29-1
clone_size: -
d_call: -
j_call: TRBJ2-2
cdr3_length: 14
cdr3_aa: CSASPGINTGELFF
cdr3_nt: TGCAGCGCTTCACCGGGGATCAACACCGGGGAGCTGTTTTTT

v_call: TRBV25-1
clone_size: -
d_call: -
j_call: TRBJ1-4
cdr3_length: 13
cdr3_aa: CASSAAGGEKLFF
cdr3_nt: TGTGCCAGCAGTGCTGCCGGGGGTGAAAAACTGTTTTTT